This TCR beta chain derives from a study of T cells after posttransplantation cyclophosphamide. Trimming cost V 0 bases and J 3 bases, with 10 bases left between them. The CDR3 runs 14 residues. CDR1 and CDR2 (germline): SGHRS, YFSETQ. Sequenced by immunoSEQ multiplex PCR; TCRdb stores in-frame clones only, minus some. The sample shows approximately 24,000 clones, no singletons; the ten largest hold over 6.5%. This clone came up many times. The chain carries TRBV5-1 and TRBJ2-7, with D perhaps TRBD1 (5 bases). The receptor was derived from a woman aged 60-75 years in good health, CMV-negative, and a related stem cell transplant donor. Sequences were obtained from PBMCs. The CDR3 sequence is CASSLEQANYEQYF. The DNA for the CDR3 is TGCGCCAGCAGCTTGGAACAGGCGAACTACGAGCAGTACTTC. Variable domain in full (rest from reference TRBV5-1 and TRBJ2-7): KAGVTQTPRYLIKTRGQQVTLSCSPISGHRSVSWYQQTPGQGLQFLFEYFSETQRNKGNFPGRFSGRQFSNSRSEMNVSTLELGDSALYLCASSLEQANYEQYFGPGTRLTVT.